The 11 T cell receptor beta chains given below trace back to one sample, sequenced in a study of T cells after yellow fever vaccination. TCRdb re-derived calls from the 5' RACE reads in MiXCR, one entry per CDR3 protein. The sample consists of about 300,000 distinct CDR3 sequences, 6.8% of them appearing once. Sample: PBMCs, taken roughly seven weeks after the first yellow fever vaccination. Receptors were obtained from a man between 18 and 35 years old who received the YFV17D yellow fever vaccine.

This clonotype was counted a few times. The J gene is TRBJ2-2, the V gene TRBV5-1; 8 bases are shared with TRBD1. CDR1 and CDR2 from the germline V gene are SGHRS and YFSETQ. The CDR3 runs to 17 residues. V shed 0 bases, J shed 0 bases, and the junction held 4 bases outside the gene matches. For the CDR3, the DNA is TGCGCCAGCAGCTTGGAGGCGGACAGGGCGAACACCGGGGAGCTGTTTTTT. Its protein is CASSLEADRANTGELFF.

The chain is built from TRBV3-1 and TRBJ2-5, with TRBD2 matching 8 bases. From germline, CDR1 is LGHDT and CDR2 YNNKEL (reference sequence). V shed 11 bases and J 4 bases; nucleotides not matched to a gene: 24. CDR3 length: 18 amino acids. The CDR3 region is CASTHLMTGGVSSETQYF. CDR3 sequence (DNA): TGTGCCTCCACCCACCTGATGACGGGGGGGGTCTCGTCAGAGACCCAGTACTTC.

V usage is TRBV6-1 and J usage is TRBJ1-1, with TRBD1 matching 9 bases. CDR3 length: 13 amino acids. J was trimmed by 2 bases and V by 7 bases; bases with no gene match: 2. The V gene's germline CDR1 is MNHNS and CDR2 SASEGT. In DNA form, the CDR3 reads TGTGCCAGCAAGGACAGGGGAAACACTGAAGCTTTCTTT. Amino acids: CASKDRGNTEAFF.

The sample holds many counts of this clonotype. The rearrangement uses TRBV7-3 and TRBJ2-1; D unresolved. Per germline, CDR1 SGHTA and CDR2 FQGTGA. V was cut by 6 bases and J by 8 bases, with 11 bases left in between. The CDR3 covers 12 residues. The CDR3 sequence: CASRLPGDEQFF. CDR3 coding DNA: TGTGCCAGCAGGTTACCCGGCGATGAGCAGTTCTTC.

The sample holds a few counts of this clonotype. The chain joins TRBV10-3 to TRBJ1-5; TRBD1 aligns across 9 bases. This CDR3 is 14 amino acids long. With V trimmed by 3 bases and J by 6 bases, 3 bases remained unmatched. Germline V CDR1 and CDR2: ENHRY, SYGVKD. The CDR3 sequence: CAISEGTGSQPQHF. The CDR3 bases are TGTGCCATCAGTGAAGGGACAGGGAGTCAGCCCCAGCATTTT.

This clonotype was seen at least ten times. The chain is built from TRBV29-1 and TRBJ2-3; 7 nucleotides agree with TRBD1. J gave up 3 bases and V 2 bases, and 11 bases lay outside the gene matches. The CDR3 length is 16 residues. The germline V gene has CDR1 SQVTM and CDR2 ANQGSEA. The CDR3: CSVELQGVWGTDTQYF. CDR3 DNA: TGCAGCGTTGAATTGCAGGGGGTATGGGGTACAGATACGCAGTATTTT.

This clonotype was seen more than once but under ten times. The chain links TRBV2 to TRBJ2-5, with D possibly being TRBD1 (6 bases). The CDR3 totals 12 residues. The germline CDR1 and CDR2 sequences are SNHLY and FYNNEI. With 7 bases removed from V and 4 bases from J, the gap between germline ends came to 10 bases. DNA of the CDR3: TGTGCCAGCAAACAACAGGGAGAGACCCAGTACTTC. This encodes CASKQQGETQYF.

A few counts support this clonotype. The chain couples TRBV6-6 to TRBJ1-2; D uncertain. The germline gives CDR1 MNHNY, CDR2 SVGAGI (reference sequence). The CDR3 is 11 residues long. Trimming stripped 4 bases from V and 14 bases from J, with 14 bases between. The CDR3 nucleotides read TGTGCCAGCAGTTCGCTGGGGATGGAGACCTTC. It translates to CASSSLGMETF.

At least ten counts were recorded for this clonotype. The chain carries TRBV29-1 and TRBJ2-3; D is ambiguous. Trimming left V 1 base short and J 2 bases short, with 7 bases between. Germline assignment: CDR1 SQVTM and CDR2 ANQGSEA. The CDR3 contains 13 residues. The DNA for the CDR3 is TGCAGCGTTGAAGGGCTGAACACAGATACGCAGTATTTT. Translation gives CSVEGLNTDTQYF.

This clonotype was observed at least ten times. V is TRBV5-6 and J is TRBJ2-5; tentative D call: TRBD2 (5 bases). Trimming shortened V by 0 bases and J by 9 bases, and 18 bases separated the two germline ends. The CDR3 consists of 15 residues. Germline V lookup: CDR1 SGHDT, CDR2 YYEEEE. The CDR3 bases are TGTGCCAGCAGCTTGGCCGGACTCACGTCCTGGGCCCAGTACTTC. It translates to CASSLAGLTSWAQYF.

The chain joins TRBV19 to TRBJ2-1, with TRBD1 matching over 8 bases. Trimming cost V 4 bases and J 5 bases; bases outside gene matches: 7. The CDR3 sequence is 15 residues long. CDR1 and CDR2 (germline): LNHDA, SQIVND (reference sequence). The CDR3 nucleotides are TGTGCCAGTAGTAAGGAGACAGGGGTCCACAATGAGCAGTTCTTC. Translated: CASSKETGVHNEQFF.